The entry below describes one T cell receptor beta chain. Its matching antigen is unknown. An even split of each subset's genomic DNA across several immunoSEQ plates was performed. Generated by immunoSEQ multiplex PCR, the TCRdb table keeps only in-frame clones and is missing some. This table holds about 2,200,000 clones, approximately 94% found once. This specimen belongs to a study of shared clonotypes between healthy human individuals. Broader study findings: Across subsets, estimated richness was generally greater for naive than for memory populations.

Naive CD8 isolation took CD45RO-negative cells positively selected for CCR7 and excluded terminally differentiated effector memory CD45RA+ cells. This sequence was found in a man between 18 and 29 years old in good health. Some clones in this sample may be carry-over from other donors' samples. The sample taken for sequencing was naive CD8+ T cells from PBMCs.

The DNA for the CDR3 is TGTGCCAGCAGGCTCGGACTCTCCGAGCAGTACTTC. The encoded protein is CASRLGLSEQYF. The V gene is TRBV28, the J gene TRBJ2-7; a possible D gene is TRBD2 (5 bases). V was trimmed by 6 bases and J by 6 bases, leaving 12 bases between them. There are 12 residues in the CDR3. Germline V gives CDR1 MDHEN, CDR2 SYDVKM.